The clone carrying this T cell receptor beta chain was picked up many times. Its target is not known. The time point denotes: sample taken at primary tumor resection. These data come from a study of spatial heterogeneity in lung cancer. Overall study results and limits: Higher tumor mutation counts went along with higher counts of expanded intratumoral alpha and beta TCRs. The numbers of ubiquitous and regional expanded TCRs correlated with ubiquitous and regional nonsynonymous mutations, respectively.

The CDR3 length is 13 residues. Deletions cut 3 bases from V and 4 bases from J, with 9 bases between. CDR1 is SEHNR, CDR2 FQNEAQ, per germline (reference sequence). MiXCR was run by TCRdb on the 5' RACE reads, yielding one entry per CDR3 protein. In the table there are thousands of distinct CDR3 sequences, about 3.4% of which are singletons. Source: lung tumor tissue, taken at surgery. The receptor comes from a male donor with early-stage non-small cell lung cancer. The rearrangement uses TRBV7-9 and TRBJ2-5; D gene ambiguous. The CDR3 here is CASSFEFAETQYF. The DNA of the CDR3 is TGTGCCAGCAGCTTCGAGTTCGCAGAGACCCAGTACTTC.